Listed here is a single TCR beta chain. The target of this receptor is not known. Nothing much larger sits one base from this clone, and base qualities are not available. The sample comes from a study of identifying expanded T cells in peripheral blood (dated by TCRdb to the late 2010s). As for the study more broadly: Separate aliquots of the same genomic DNA pool were sequenced to produce technical replicates, and four replicates were compared in pairs.

The immunoSEQ Assay, which relies on bias-controlled multiplex PCR amplification of genomic DNA, was used to profile TCRbeta CDR3 regions. Regarding the original processing steps: To quantify the absolute abundance of each unique TCRbeta CDR3 region, the sequences were collapsed and filtered. Differential abundance was tested with a binomial (Fisher-equivalent) model and with a beta-binomial model adding time-dependent variance fitted from healthy donors. Clones with fewer than 5 combined templates were removed, and differential abundance was called for clones with a Benjamini-Hochberg FDR below 0.01. Beta-binomial variance was modeled as a function of total template count across the two samples using the form v = (b*log(k)+a)^2. TCRdb retrieved this table from immuneACCESS and kept in-frame rearrangements only. Not all clones are present; in checked studies, unresolved V genes account for under half, and no reason is known for the remainder. V, J and clone size derive from that table, while D and trimming were established from the DNA sequence. Counted in this sample were 85,000 to 120,000 clones; approximately 88% of them appeared once. The top ten hold roughly 15% of the sample.

The CDR3 contains 14 residues, cysteine and phenylalanine counted. Just CDR3 DNA is preserved here, 42 bases in frame from base 1. CDR1 and CDR2 are drawn from the germline V gene (reference sequence): LNHDA, SQIVND. Deletion took 5 bases off V and 10 bases off J, with a span of 15 bases between the germline ends. No immune events such as infections were documented for the healthy donors during the collection period. Healthy-donor blood repertoires served as a training cohort to calibrate time-dependent variance in a beta-binomial model of T-cell clone differential abundance. The training cohort comprised roughly ten healthy donors, 3 female and 7 male. An age range of roughly 29 to 65 years, with an average of 43 years, was recorded for the donors. Whole blood, obtained from a commercial supplier, was collected from each healthy donor at three time points spaced roughly 14 days apart. For immunosequencing, genomic DNA was extracted from unsorted whole blood.

Overall study results and their limits: Across all healthy-donor time intervals, the beta-binomial model significantly cut both the number of clones called differentially abundant and the false-positive rate. Variance in clone template counts between two-week samples significantly increased with total template count across all healthy donors. Between technical replicates the binomial model flagged approximately 1.2 differentially abundant clones, whereas over roughly two weeks the binomial model flagged about 16.4 and over approximately 4 weeks approximately 20. The authors expected that over much longer intervals, such as months to years, biological variance in healthy repertoires might increase even further.

The sequence derives from a person aged 18 to 75 in good health. The chain employs TRBV19 and TRBJ1-6; the D region possibly corresponds to TRBD1 (5 bases align). Specimen: blood. The bases read TGTGCCAGTAGTTCTCAGGGAGTCCTGTCACCCCTCCACTTT. Its protein product is CASSSQGVLSPLHF.